Reported below is one TCR beta chain. CDR1 is MGHRA, CDR2 YSYEKL, per germline. Trimming pared 3 bases from V and 0 bases from J, leaving 10 bases between. CDR3 length equals 15 residues. This entry belongs to a study of PD-L1 blockade in urothelial cancer. About the study: Intravenous atezolizumab, 1,200 mg every 3 weeks, was begun by patients in the mid-2010s. Chemotherapy regimens numbering 0 to 3 had been given to patients. Blood analysis took place 3 weeks (second dose) and 6 weeks after treatment start.

This table comes from immunoSEQ multiplex PCR, and its TCRdb copy is limited to in-frame clones, with some not included. The sample gives some 30,000 clones, 87% of which show up once; roughly 3.5% is in the top ten. Urothelial carcinoma in patients was locally advanced or metastatic. Material: PBMCs, obtained around atezolizumab (anti-PD-L1) treatment. The chain carries TRBV4-1 and TRBJ2-3; D is undetermined. This receptor was obtained from a man aged 50 or older with urothelial cancer. Here the CDR3 DNA reads TGCGCCAGCAGCCACCCACCGGGTAGCACAGATACGCAGTATTTT. Translating it yields CASSHPPGSTDTQYF.